This note documents a single T cell receptor (beta chain) sequence. Its antigen remains undetermined. No base qualities exist here, and no much larger clone lies one base off it. This sample is drawn from a study of T cell repertoires in cytomegalovirus infection (dated by TCRdb to the late 2010s). General notes on the study: Recently identified HLA-C-restricted CMV epitopes, whose presentation resists viral immunomodulation, were targeted by peptide stimulations together with well-studied HLA-B-restricted epitopes. Donor HLA type was relevant to the analysis, as public TCR beta signatures indicated carriage of CMV infection together with the matching HLA type. Broader findings and caveats from the paper: In both this cohort and an independent roughly 400-donor cohort, the cumulative frequency of public TCR beta family members distinguished carriers of CMV infection plus the relevant HLA type. The ex vivo response was dominated by HLA-C-restricted CMV-specific TCR beta clonotypes, which also provided the single most frequent clonotype in two of eight donors.

Explained via the paper, the treatment or condition label denotes: in vitro stimulation with specific CMV peptide epitopes to enrich CMV-specific T cells. Sequenced using an Illumina HiSeq 1500. In-frame beta chains were kept once TCRdb had trimmed the public reads at Q25 with fastp and called clones with MiXCR. CDR3 protein sequences are deduplicated, and each keeps its most common genes and DNA. Here the sample has about 470,000 distinct CDR3 sequences; approximately 42% occur a single time. Around 45% of the sample rests with the top ten. The sequenced sample was cultured PBMCs, obtained from culture after CMV antigen stimulation. This TCR was sampled from a human donor in good health (CMV status not recorded). Some clones in this sample may be carry-over from other donors' samples.

The DNA is TGTGCCAGCAGCCCCGCGAGGGAGACCCAGTACTTC. Its amino acids are CASSPARETQYF. This receptor chain uses TRBV7-9 and TRBJ2-5, with the D gene call left open. Relative to germline, V is 5 bases shorter and J is 5 bases shorter, with 9 bases between their ends. The cysteine opens and the phenylalanine closes a CDR3 of 12 amino acids. Only CDR3 DNA remains: 36 bases, in frame from the first base. The germline V gene (reference sequence) sets CDR1 to SEHNR and CDR2 to FQNEAQ.